A selection of T cell receptor beta chains follows, all from one sample in a study of memory CD4+ T cells and cytomegalovirus serostatus. Measured with immunoSEQ multiplex PCR; TCRdb has only the in-frame clones, and not every one. Of 70,000 or so clones listed, around 82% are singletons. Sequenced: memory CD4+ T cells from blood. The receptor set was obtained from an adult in good health and CMV-seropositive. Each CDR3 is given with its conserved first and last residue. Fields, in order: D gene, V gene, clone size, J gene, CDR3 protein, CDR3 DNA. A D gene is named only where the DNA matches it firmly. Some rows mark clone size as missing; the rest say once, few, many or name a class of expanded clone.

.,TRBV30,.,TRBJ1-1,CAWSSWAANTEAFF,TGTGCCTGGAGTTCCTGGGCCGCGAACACTGAAGCTTTCTTT
.,TRBV6-5,.,TRBJ1-6,CAAREGSGNSPLHF,TGTGCCGCAAGGGAGGGATCAGGGAATTCACCCCTCCACTTT
.,TRBV14,.,TRBJ2-3,CASSQGWDTDTQYF,TGTGCCAGCAGCCAAGGATGGGACACAGATACGCAGTATTTT
.,TRBV7-6,.,TRBJ1-5,CASSSGGPQHF,TGTGCCAGCAGCTCGGGGGGGCCCCAGCATTTT
.,TRBV29-1,.,TRBJ1-5,CSVYTPGGNQPQHF,TGCAGCGTTTACACCCCTGGGGGGAATCAGCCCCAGCATTTT
.,TRBV30,.,TRBJ1-2,CAWIGRGYGYTF,TGTGCCTGGATTGGACGGGGCTATGGCTACACCTTC
.,TRBV10-1,.,TRBJ2-5,CASSGRPGEETQYF,TGCGCCAGCAGTGGCCGCCCAGGGGAAGAGACCCAGTACTTC
TRBD1,TRBV7-9,.,TRBJ1-4,CASSFGTGSPNEKLFF,TGTGCCAGCAGCTTCGGGACAGGGTCGCCTAATGAAAAACTGTTTTTT
.,TRBV14,.,TRBJ1-6,CASSHRTGSDNSPLHF,TGTGCCAGCAGCCACCGAACAGGGTCTGATAATTCACCCCTCCACTTT
.,TRBV9,few,TRBJ1-3,CASSTMGAVGNTIYF,TGTGCCAGCAGCACCATGGGGGCTGTTGGAAACACCATATATTTT
TRBD2,TRBV7-2,.,TRBJ2-3,CASSFSGAPPTDTQYF,TGTGCCAGCAGCTTTAGCGGGGCCCCCCCCACAGATACGCAGTATTTT
.,TRBV28,.,TRBJ1-2,CASSLGGNYGYTF,TGTGCCAGCAGTTTAGGGGGCAATTATGGCTACACCTTC
.,TRBV28,.,TRBJ1-2,CASRGIGYGYTF,TGTGCCAGCAGGGGCATAGGCTATGGCTACACCTTC
.,TRBV2,.,TRBJ2-3,CASSAGSHSTDTQYF,TGTGCCAGCAGTGCGGGGAGTCATAGCACAGATACGCAGTATTTT
.,TRBV6-1,.,TRBJ1-4,CASRRQIATNEKLFF,TGTGCCAGCAGGCGACAGATCGCAACTAATGAAAAACTGTTTTTT
TRBD1,TRBV19,few,TRBJ1-4,CASINSGTGEKLFF,TGTGCCAGTATCAATAGCGGGACAGGCGAAAAACTGTTTTTT
.,TRBV11-2,.,TRBJ2-3,CASSFPLRAPRRGTDTQYF,TGTGCCAGCAGCTTCCCGTTAAGGGCGCCCCGTCGCGGCACAGATACGCAGTATTTT
TRBD1,TRBV27,.,TRBJ1-1,CASYRDRMNTEAFF,TGTGCCAGCTATCGGGACAGAATGAACACTGAAGCTTTCTTT
.,TRBV5-1,once,TRBJ2-2,CASSWQGNTGELFF,TGCGCCAGCAGCTGGCAGGGAAACACCGGGGAGCTGTTTTTT
.,TRBV5-8,once,TRBJ1-3,CASSSGGAGAGSGNTIYF,TGTGCCAGCAGCTCTGGAGGGGCAGGAGCGGGCTCTGGAAACACCATATATTTT
.,TRBV12-5,.,TRBJ1-4,CASALRGGLSEKLFF,TGTGCTAGTGCTCTAAGGGGAGGCCTTAGTGAAAAACTGTTTTTT
.,TRBV5-8,.,TRBJ1-5,CASSLSRDEPQHF,TGTGCCAGCAGCTTGAGTAGGGACGAACCCCAGCATTTT